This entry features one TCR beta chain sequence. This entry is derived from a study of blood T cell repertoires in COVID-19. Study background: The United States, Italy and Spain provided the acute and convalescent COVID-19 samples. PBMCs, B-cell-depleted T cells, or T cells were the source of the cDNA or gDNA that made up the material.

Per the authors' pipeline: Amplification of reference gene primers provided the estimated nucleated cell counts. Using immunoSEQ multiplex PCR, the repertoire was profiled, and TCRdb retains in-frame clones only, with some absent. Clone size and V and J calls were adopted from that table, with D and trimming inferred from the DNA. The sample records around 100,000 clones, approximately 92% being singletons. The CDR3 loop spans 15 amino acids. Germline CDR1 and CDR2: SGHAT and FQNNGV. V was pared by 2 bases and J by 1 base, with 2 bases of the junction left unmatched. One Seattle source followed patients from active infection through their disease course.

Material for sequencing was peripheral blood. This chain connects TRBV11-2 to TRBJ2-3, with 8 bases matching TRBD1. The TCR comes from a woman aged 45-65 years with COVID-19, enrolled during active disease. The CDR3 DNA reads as TGTGCCAGCAGCTTACTGGACAGGGGCACAGATACGCAGTATTTT. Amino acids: CASSLLDRGTDTQYF.